This TCR beta chain was captured by sequencing in a study of T cell changes during pregnancy in multiple sclerosis. Germline CDR1 SGHRS, CDR2 YFSETQ. V lost 4 bases and J 1 base, leaving 8 bases between the germline ends. The CDR3 totals 14 residues. Here immunoSEQ multiplex PCR was the method, and the copy in TCRdb shows in-frame clones only, minus some. The data hold 30,000 to 45,000 clones, with 92% observed a single time. This specimen consisted of CD4+ T cells from peripheral blood mononuclear cells, obtained in the third trimester of pregnancy. The sequence derives from a female donor in good health, enrolled as a control in a pregnancy study. The chain combines TRBV5-1 with TRBJ2-2; no definite D call. CDR3 region: CASSGGRNTGELFF. The DNA for the CDR3 is TGCGCCAGCAGCGGCGGCAGGAACACCGGGGAGCTGTTTTTT.